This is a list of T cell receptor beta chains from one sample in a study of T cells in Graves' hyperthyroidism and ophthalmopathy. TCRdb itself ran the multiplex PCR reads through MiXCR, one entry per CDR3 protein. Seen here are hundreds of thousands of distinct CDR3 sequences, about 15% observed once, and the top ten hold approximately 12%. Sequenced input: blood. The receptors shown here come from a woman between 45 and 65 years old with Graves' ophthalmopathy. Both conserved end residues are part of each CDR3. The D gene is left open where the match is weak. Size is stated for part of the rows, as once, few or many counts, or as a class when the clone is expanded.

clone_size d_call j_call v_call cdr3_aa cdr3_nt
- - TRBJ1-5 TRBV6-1 CASTPPGSLTNTQHF TGTGCCAGCACACCCCCGGGCTCCCTAACGAATACGCAGCATTTT
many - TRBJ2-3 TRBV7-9 CASSESRLTDTQYF TGTGCCAGCAGCGAGAGTAGACTCACAGATACGCAGTATTTT
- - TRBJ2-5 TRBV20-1 CSALPKEEYQETQYF TGCAGTGCTCTACCCAAGGAGGAGTACCAAGAGACCCAGTACTTC
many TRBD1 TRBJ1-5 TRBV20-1 CSAGQGGQPQHF TGCAGTGCGGGGCAGGGGGGGCAGCCCCAGCATTTT
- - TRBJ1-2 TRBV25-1 CVSSPGPAGYSYTF TGTGTCAGCAGTCCCGGGCCGGCGGGGTATAGCTACACCTTC
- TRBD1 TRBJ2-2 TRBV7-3 CASRRNRGFTGELFF TGTGCCAGCCGCCGGAACAGGGGCTTCACCGGGGAGCTGTTTTTT
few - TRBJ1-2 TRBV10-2 CASSESMSYGYTF TGCGCCAGCAGTGAGTCAATGTCCTATGGCTACACCTTC
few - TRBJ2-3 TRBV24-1 CATSDRGEGTDTQYF TGTGCCACCAGTGACAGGGGAGAAGGCACAGATACGCAGTATTTT
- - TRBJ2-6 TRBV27 CASSFGRWSGANVLTF TGTGCCAGCAGTTTCGGCCGATGGTCTGGGGCCAACGTCCTGACTTTC
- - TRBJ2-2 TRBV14 CASSQGWGSGELFF TGTGCCAGCAGCCAAGGCTGGGGGTCCGGGGAGCTGTTTTTT
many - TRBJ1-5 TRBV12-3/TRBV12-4 CASSFDLGIRSNQPQHF TGTGCCAGCAGTTTTGATCTGGGAATCAGGTCTAATCAGCCCCAGCATTTT
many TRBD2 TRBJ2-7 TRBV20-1 CSATGTSGRGIYEQYF TGCAGTGCTACCGGGACTAGCGGGAGAGGGATCTACGAGCAGTACTTC
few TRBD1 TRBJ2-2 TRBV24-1 CATSDVTGGFTGELFF TGTGCCACCAGTGATGTGACAGGGGGCTTCACCGGGGAGCTGTTTTTT
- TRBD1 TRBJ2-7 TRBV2 CASSLDRGIDEQYF TGTGCCAGCAGTTTGGACAGGGGCATCGACGAGCAGTACTTC
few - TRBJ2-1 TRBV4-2 CASSQDNPGGTYNEQFF TGTGCCAGCAGCCAAGATAACCCCGGGGGAACCTACAATGAGCAGTTCTTC
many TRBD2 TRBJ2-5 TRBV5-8 CASSSRRAGASGIKETQYF TGTGCCAGCAGCTCCCGGCGGGCGGGAGCTTCGGGGATAAAAGAGACCCAGTACTTC
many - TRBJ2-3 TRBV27 CASSFYVGVTDTQYF TGTGCCAGCAGTTTCTACGTGGGGGTCACAGATACGCAGTATTTT
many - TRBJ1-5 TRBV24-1 CATSVPGNNQPQHF TGTGCCACCAGTGTACCAGGGAACAATCAGCCCCAGCATTTT
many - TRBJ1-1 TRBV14 CASSQDRANTEAFF TGTGCCAGCAGCCAAGACAGGGCGAACACTGAAGCTTTCTTT
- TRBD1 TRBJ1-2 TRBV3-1 CASSQGRQGYGYTF TGTGCCAGCAGCCAAGGGCGACAGGGTTATGGCTACACCTTC
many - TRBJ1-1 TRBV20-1 CSAIVMNTEAFF TGCAGTGCCATTGTCATGAACACTGAAGCTTTCTTT
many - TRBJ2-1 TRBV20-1 CSARARGFYNEQFF TGCAGTGCTAGAGCTAGGGGATTTTACAATGAGCAGTTCTTC
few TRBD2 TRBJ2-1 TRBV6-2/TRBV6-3 CASRPSGTRSHEQFF TGTGCCAGCAGACCCTCGGGGACTAGATCCCATGAGCAGTTCTTC
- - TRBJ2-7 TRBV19 CASSIDGFSLSGEAYEQYF TGTGCCAGTAGTATAGATGGTTTTTCGCTTTCTGGGGAGGCCTACGAGCAGTACTTC
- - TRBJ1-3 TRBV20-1 CSARDAATGNTIYF TGCAGTGCTAGAGATGCGGCTACTGGAAACACCATATATTTT
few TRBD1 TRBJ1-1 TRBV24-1 CATSDRGSDTEAFF TGTGCCACCAGTGACAGGGGGAGCGACACTGAAGCTTTCTTT
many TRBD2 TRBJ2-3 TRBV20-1 CSARPGLGMSSTDTQYF TGCAGTGCTCGCCCGGGACTAGGGATGTCTAGCACAGATACGCAGTATTTT
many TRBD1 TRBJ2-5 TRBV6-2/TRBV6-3 CASSDRVETQYF TGTGCCAGCAGTGACAGGGTGGAGACCCAGTACTTC
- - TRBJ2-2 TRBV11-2 CASSTHWGTTGELFF TGTGCCAGCAGCACCCATTGGGGGACCACCGGGGAGCTGTTTTTT
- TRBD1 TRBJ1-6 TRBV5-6 CASSFVGTGNSPLHF TGTGCCAGCAGCTTTGTTGGGACAGGGAATTCACCCCTCCACTTT